This T cell receptor beta chain is drawn from a study of T cells in localized non-small cell lung cancer. Regarding the study as a whole: Researchers found a median around 58 of the top 100 tumor clones in adjacent lung.

CDR1 and CDR2 (germline): LGHNT, FRNRAP. The CDR3 is 13 amino acids. The germline V and J ends were trimmed by 5 bases and 4 bases, with 11 bases remaining between them. Method: immunoSEQ multiplex PCR; TCRdb's copy keeps in-frame clones and lacks some. The table includes around 10,000 clones, 48% detected once. This clone was detected only once. Its antigen is as yet unknown. The chain recombines TRBV12-5 with TRBJ1-1; TRBD1 might be the D (5 bases). The source of this sequence is a woman aged 40-75 years with stage II squamous cell lung carcinoma. Here the sequenced sample was lymph node tissue, taken before any cancer treatment. CDR3 in DNA: TGTGCTAGTGGTATCCGACAGAGCACTGAAGCTTTCTTT. It yields the protein CASGIRQSTEAFF.